Given below is one T cell receptor beta chain in context. Its antigen is as yet unknown. This entry belongs to a study of blood T cells in healthy people across ages. About the research overall: Roughly one uniquely barcoded beta molecule per two T cells was captured. Study-level results: The long-lived group displayed more naive CD4+ cells, plus higher diversity, than the aged donors did. While age rose, TCR beta diversity per million T cells dropped in a roughly linear way.

Donors each provided about 10 milliliters of peripheral blood. PCR was performed a second time for about 7 to 12 cycles using a sample-barcoded 5' primer and a J-beta primer mix. Using its own MiXCR run on the 5' RACE reads, TCRdb lists one record per CDR3 protein. The table records around 690,000 distinct CDR3 sequences, roughly 50% of them present only once. The sequence was collected from a man in his 60s in good health. Sequencing was done on a sample of blood.

CDR3 sequence: CASSSPTGGGPGYTF. In DNA, the CDR3 is TGTGCCAGCAGTTCCCCAACGGGGGGGGGCCCTGGCTACACCTTC. J is TRBJ1-2 and V is TRBV6-5, with a possible D match to TRBD1 (6 bases). CDR3 size: 15 residues. Per the germline V gene, CDR1 is MNHEY and CDR2 is SVGAGI. Trimming shortened V by 4 bases and J by 7 bases, and 19 bases separated the two germline ends.